This record looks at one TCR beta chain sequence and its context. Its antigen is not identified. Germline values: CDR1 SEHNR, CDR2 FQNEAQ (reference sequence). The CDR3 is 13 amino acids. Trimming took off 7 bases at V and 5 bases at J, with 15 bases between the two ends. An assay was performed, and its level was deep. Generated by immunoSEQ multiplex PCR, the TCRdb table keeps only in-frame clones and is missing some. This sample carries about 2.2 million clones, around 93% of them seen once, and the ten largest clones take about 1.7%. These data come from a study of shared clonotypes between healthy human individuals. Cells designated naive CD8 were CD45RO-negative and were positively selected for CCR7, with terminally differentiated effector memory CD45RA+ cells excluded. Donation came from healthy HIV-negative adults that had no recent acute infections or vaccinations. Study findings and constraints: In the sorted subsets, rarefaction showed sequencing was incomplete despite large depth.

The genes are TRBV7-9 and TRBJ2-7, with a possible D match to TRBD2 (5 bases). Sequenced input: naive CD8+ T cells from PBMCs. The sequence was obtained from a man younger than 30 in good health. Some clones in this sample may be carry-over from other donors' samples. CDR3 protein: CASTGKDGHEQYF. CDR3 DNA: TGTGCCAGCACCGGGAAGGACGGCCACGAGCAGTACTTC.